These 9 T cell receptor beta chains share one sample of origin, sequenced in a study of blood T cell repertoires in COVID-19. TCRdb's table, derived via immunoSEQ multiplex PCR, lists solely in-frame clones and lacks some. The sample carries under 150,000 clones, around 84% recorded once. Material for sequencing was peripheral blood. These receptors were taken from a man aged 40-49 years with acute or convalescent COVID-19.

The chain combines TRBV5-1 with TRBJ1-5, with D perhaps TRBD1 (5 bases). In germline, CDR1 is SGHRS, CDR2 YFSETQ. CDR3 length equals 15 residues. Trimming stripped 0 bases from V and 5 bases from J, with 12 bases between. The CDR3 loop reads CASSLAPGGDQPQHF. DNA for the CDR3: TGCGCCAGCAGCTTGGCCCCTGGGGGGGATCAGCCCCAGCATTTT.

The chain links TRBV14 to TRBJ2-2; D not resolved. Germline assignment: CDR1 SGHDN and CDR2 FVKESK. The V end was cut by 1 base, the J end by 3 bases, with 6 bases between. The length of the CDR3 is 14 residues. The CDR3 is CASSQGPYTGELFF. The CDR3, as DNA: TGTGCCAGCAGCCAAGGGCCGTACACCGGGGAGCTGTTTTTT.

This rearrangement joins TRBV7-3 to TRBJ2-2; the D gene is possibly TRBD1 (6 bases). Trimming took 3 bases from V and 5 from J, leaving 19 bases between them. The germline V gene has CDR1 SGHTA and CDR2 FQGTGA. The CDR3 extends over 17 amino acids. The CDR3 region is CASSLGVQGILTGELFF. The CDR3 nucleotides are TGTGCCAGCAGCTTGGGCGTACAGGGTATTCTAACCGGGGAGCTGTTTTTT. Combining the CDR3 with reference TRBV7-3 and TRBJ2-2 gives the whole variable domain GAGVSQTPSNKVTEKGKYVELRCDPISGHTALYWYRQSLGQGPEFLIYFQGTGAADDSGLPNDRFFAVRPEGSVSTLKIQRTERGDSAVYLCASSLGVQGILTGELFFGEGSRLTVL.

The V and J genes are TRBV27 and TRBJ2-5; a possible D gene is TRBD1 (5 bases). V was cut by 2 bases and J by 4 bases, with 11 bases left in between. Germline V gene sequence: CDR1 MNHEY, CDR2 SMNVEV (reference sequence). The CDR3 sequence is 14 residues long. The CDR3 loop is CASSLLQGRETQYF. As DNA, the CDR3 is TGTGCCAGCAGTTTACTGCAGGGCAGAGAGACCCAGTACTTC.

The chain links TRBV5-4 to TRBJ2-5; 7 bases agree with TRBD1. This CDR3 region has 14 residues. Germline V gives CDR1 SGHNT, CDR2 YYREEE (reference sequence). After removal of 3 bases from V and 5 bases from J, the junction contained 7 bases not matched to a gene. The CDR3 is CASSSTGVQETQYF. The CDR3 coding sequence is TGTGCCAGCAGCTCTACAGGGGTCCAGGAGACCCAGTACTTC.

In its sample, this clone was seen a few times. This sequence joins TRBV9 and TRBJ2-1; possibly TRBD2 for D (7 bases). The ends were cut back, 3 bases at V and 9 bases at J, with 19 bases in the middle. The CDR3 has 15 amino acids. Germline V CDR1 and CDR2: SGDLS, YYNGEE. CDR3 DNA: TGTGCCAGCAGCGGGGGGGGCTCACGAATTTTTGAGCAGTTCTTC. It specifies CASSGGGSRIFEQFF.

V and J are TRBV5-1 and TRBJ2-7; 10 bases fit TRBD2. With 5 bases clipped from V and 6 bases from J, the junction kept 8 bases outside the gene matches. The length of the CDR3 is 14 residues. The germline CDR1 and CDR2 sequences are SGHRS and YFSETQ. The CDR3 DNA reads TGCGCCAGCAGTGCGGGACTAGCGTTCGTCGAGCAGTACTTC. Encoded protein: CASSAGLAFVEQYF.

The chain links TRBV7-2 to TRBJ1-4, with 8 bases matching TRBD1. The CDR3 length is 15 residues. With V trimmed by 3 bases and J by 4 bases, 4 bases remained unmatched. Germline V gene data show CDR1 as SGHTA and CDR2 as FQGNSA. The CDR3 loop reads CASSFKTGVNEKLFF. CDR3 in DNA: TGTGCCAGCAGCTTCAAGACAGGGGTTAATGAAAAACTGTTTTTT.

The chain links TRBV20-1 to TRBJ1-2; no clear D gene. V was trimmed by 0 bases and J by 6 bases, leaving 5 bases between them. The CDR3 is made up of 11 amino acids. The germline gives CDR1 DFQATT, CDR2 SNEGSKA (reference sequence). For the CDR3, the DNA is TGCAGTGCTAGAGATCTCGATGGCTACACCTTC. Translation: CSARDLDGYTF.